The clone carrying this TCR beta chain was detected ten times or more. What it binds is unknown. This entry belongs to a study of regulatory T cells in long-lasting Graves disease. Broader study findings: Relative to new patients (966), persistent patients exhibited greater sharing of public clonotypes (approximately 2,800). Persistent Graves' patients possessed reduced TCR diversity relative to recently diagnosed ones.

The time point here: persistent/refractory GD, antithyroid drugs over 5 years with positive TRAb. With RNA extracted from PBMCs as input, the TCR library was made. iRepertoire HTBI primers and Arm-PCR of CDR3 regions built TCR beta libraries. TCRdb re-called the multiplex PCR reads through MiXCR, storing one row per CDR3 protein. Of around 400,000 distinct CDR3 sequences in the sample, roughly 24% were seen once. This TCR came from a woman between 40 and 50 years old with Graves disease. This specimen consisted of peripheral blood mononuclear cells (PBMCs), obtained when the disease was refractory, from a patient treated with antithyroid drugs.

The CDR3 sequence: CASSPFVEGQGWVKETQYF. The CDR3 DNA is TGTGCCAGCAGTCCCTTTGTCGAGGGACAGGGATGGGTCAAAGAGACCCAGTACTTC. The chain employs TRBV28 and TRBJ2-5; 9 nucleotides line up with TRBD1. Germline lookup yields CDR1 MDHEN and CDR2 SYDVKM. The CDR3 has 19 residues. The junction had 19 bases not matched to a gene; V was cut back by 5 bases and J by 3 bases.